Given below is one T cell receptor beta chain in context. This clonotype occurred many times. Its binding antigen is unknown. Base quality data are lacking; no much larger clone is found one base away. This entry belongs to a study of early T cells in non-severe SARS-CoV-2 infection (dated by TCRdb to the early 2020s). In the study overall: Bulk RNA from unsorted whole blood was used for TCR sequencing, so alpha and beta chains could not be paired. The research as a whole found: VDJdb matching was skewed toward anti-spike CD8 responses and likely underestimated virus-specific expansions by missing private and CD4 specificities.

Libraries were constructed by 5' RACE. The sequencing machine was a NextSeq 500. In the TCR library protocol, unique molecular identifiers were attached to individual cDNA molecules to correct for PCR bias and sequencing error. Both TCR alpha and beta chains were sequenced, and tight co-correlation was observed between alpha and beta sequence abundances in each sample. As for the authors' bioinformatics: Decombinator V4 was used to perform V gene, J gene and CDR3 annotation of TCR sequences. TCRs were defined as expanded if a significant change between any two time points was detected under a Poisson model with p below 0.0001. TCR abundances were normalised to the total number of TCRs sequenced per sample and expressed as counts per million. TRAV1-2 paired with TRAJ12, TRAJ20 or TRAJ33 defined MAIT TCRs, while TRAV10 paired with TRAJ18 defined iNKT TCRs. VDJdb, accessed 1 November 2021, was searched for CMV, EBV and SARS-CoV-2 annotated TCRs, excluding TCRs annotated for multiple antigens. TCRdb reprocessed the public reads (quality trimming at Q25 with fastp, clone calling with MiXCR) and kept in-frame beta chains. Rows are combined by CDR3 protein, so each entry shows the most common genes and DNA. TCRdb's processing, not the authors', yielded these V and J calls. This sample comprises some 77,000 distinct CDR3 sequences, roughly 5.3% of them detected only once. About 7% of the sample lies in the top ten.

The junction carries 9 bases between V and J, which are trimmed by 8 bases and 4 bases respectively. The CDR3 has 12 amino acids, counting the end cysteine and phenylalanine. The CDR3 DNA has 36 bases and is translated from base 1. CDR1 SEHNR and CDR2 FQNEAQ were looked up in the germline V gene (reference sequence). The study was a case-control design nested within a healthcare worker cohort in London, UK, with weekly nasopharyngeal swab PCR tests and blood sampling. Healthcare workers were recruited during the week of the UK lockdown, between 23 and 31 March 2020, and followed weekly for up to about 15 weeks.

The sequence derives from an adult who was a healthcare worker with PCR-confirmed SARS-CoV-2 infection or an uninfected control (not recorded which). The sample consisted of whole blood, taken at baseline. The rearrangement combines TRBV7-9 with TRBJ1-5, with the D segment identity uncertain. For the CDR3, the sequence is CASGDNNQPQHF. The nucleotide sequence is TGTGCCAGCGGAGATAATAATCAGCCCCAGCATTTT. Extended through the reference TRBV7-9 and TRBJ1-5 proteins, this CDR3 yields the full variable domain: DTGVSQNPRHKITKRGQNVTFRCDPISEHNRLYWYRQTLGQGPEFLTYFQNEAQLEKSRLLSDRFSAERPKGSFSTLEIQRTEQGDSAMYLCASGDNNQPQHFGDGTRLSIL.